A selection of T cell receptor beta chains follows, all from one sample in a study of T cell repertoires in cytomegalovirus infection. TCRdb re-called the reads through MiXCR, storing one row per CDR3 protein. The sample has about 680,000 distinct CDR3 sequences; roughly 26% are singletons. The sample was CD8+ T cells from PBMCs. Receptor source: a human donor in good health (CMV status not recorded). Some clones in this sample may be carry-over from other donors' samples. CDR3s include the opening cysteine and the closing phenylalanine or tryptophan. D genes are given only for firm matches. Not every row has a clone size; where given, it reads once, few, many or a size class.

size: many
D: NA
J: TRBJ2-3
V: TRBV7-8
CDR3: CASSLVQGGGTDTQYF
DNA: TGTGCCAGCAGCTTAGTCCAGGGGGGGGGCACAGATACGCAGTATTTT

size: few
D: TRBD2
J: TRBJ2-7
V: TRBV6-6
CDR3: CASSLHGTSDEQYF
DNA: TGTGCCAGCAGTTTACATGGGACTAGCGACGAGCAGTACTTC

size: NA
D: TRBD1
J: TRBJ2-7
V: TRBV6-2/TRBV6-3
CDR3: CASSRRTGSEQYF
DNA: TGTGCCAGCAGCCGCCGGACAGGGAGCGAGCAGTACTTC

size: few
D: NA
J: TRBJ2-5
V: TRBV20-1
CDR3: CSSFLPGETQYF
DNA: TGCAGTTCATTCCTCCCTGGAGAGACCCAGTACTTC

size: NA
D: NA
J: TRBJ1-2
V: TRBV29-1
CDR3: CSALVGSGNGYTF
DNA: TGCAGCGCCCTGGTGGGGTCTGGGAATGGCTACACCTTC

size: few
D: TRBD2
J: TRBJ2-1
V: TRBV27
CDR3: CASKAGGTYNEQFF
DNA: TGTGCCAGCAAGGCGGGGGGGACCTACAATGAGCAGTTCTTC

size: few
D: NA
J: TRBJ1-2
V: TRBV2
CDR3: CASSEALQSGEQHGYTF
DNA: TGTGCCAGCAGTGAAGCGCTTCAATCAGGGGAACAGCATGGCTACACCTTC

size: many
D: NA
J: TRBJ1-4
V: TRBV7-9
CDR3: CASSLNSARGNEKLFF
DNA: TGTGCCAGCAGCTTAAACTCGGCCAGGGGTAATGAAAAACTGTTTTTT

size: NA
D: TRBD2
J: TRBJ2-3
V: TRBV10-3
CDR3: CAISEPGLAAGDTQYF
DNA: TGTGCCATCAGTGAGCCGGGACTAGCGGCGGGGGATACGCAGTATTTT

size: many
D: NA
J: TRBJ2-7
V: TRBV12-3/TRBV12-4
CDR3: CASSPSLLALYEQYF
DNA: TGTGCCAGCAGCCCCTCCCTCCTGGCGCTCTACGAGCAGTACTTC

size: few
D: NA
J: TRBJ1-5
V: TRBV19
CDR3: CASSAGAYGGNQPQHF
DNA: TGTGCCAGTAGCGCTGGGGCCTATGGGGGCAATCAGCCCCAGCATTTT

size: few
D: NA
J: TRBJ1-4
V: TRBV7-2
CDR3: CASSLVTGGTEKLFF
DNA: TGTGCCAGCAGCTTAGTAACAGGAGGGACGGAAAAACTGTTTTTT

size: NA
D: NA
J: TRBJ2-7
V: TRBV27
CDR3: CASSWGPPYEQYF
DNA: TGTGCCAGCAGTTGGGGACCTCCCTACGAGCAGTACTTC

size: many
D: TRBD1
J: TRBJ2-1
V: TRBV11-3
CDR3: CASSNRDRVNEQFF
DNA: TGTGCCAGCAGCAACCGGGACAGGGTGAATGAGCAGTTCTTC

size: NA
D: NA
J: TRBJ2-1
V: TRBV13
CDR3: CASSPRTPIAHEQFF
DNA: TGTGCCAGCAGCCCCCGGACTCCGATTGCTCATGAGCAGTTCTTC

size: many
D: TRBD2
J: TRBJ2-2
V: TRBV7-9
CDR3: CASSSTSGSLPGELFF
DNA: TGTGCCAGCAGCTCAACTAGCGGGAGCTTACCCGGGGAGCTGTTTTTT

size: many
D: TRBD2
J: TRBJ2-1
V: TRBV6-5
CDR3: CASSLLAGVNNEQFF
DNA: TGTGCCAGCAGTTTACTAGCGGGGGTTAACAATGAGCAGTTCTTC

size: few
D: NA
J: TRBJ2-7
V: TRBV6-2/TRBV6-3
CDR3: CASSYDGDASYEQYF
DNA: TGTGCCAGCAGTTACGACGGGGACGCCTCCTACGAGCAGTACTTC

size: few
D: NA
J: TRBJ2-3
V: TRBV6-5
CDR3: CASVGTRASTDTQYF
DNA: TGTGCCAGCGTAGGTACAAGAGCTAGCACAGATACGCAGTATTTT

size: few
D: NA
J: TRBJ1-5
V: TRBV14
CDR3: CASSPGGGPQHF
DNA: TGTGCCAGCAGCCCCGGTGGGGGGCCCCAGCATTTT

size: NA
D: NA
J: TRBJ2-5
V: TRBV7-9
CDR3: CASSKWDTQETQYF
DNA: TGTGCCAGCAGCAAGTGGGACACCCAAGAGACCCAGTACTTC

size: NA
D: NA
J: TRBJ2-3
V: TRBV7-9
CDR3: CASSPPSGQSRNTQYF
DNA: TGTGCCAGCAGCCCGCCCAGCGGGCAATCAAGGAATACGCAGTATTTT

size: few
D: TRBD1
J: TRBJ1-4
V: TRBV28
CDR3: CASSFLQGEVEKLFF
DNA: TGTGCCAGCAGTTTTTTACAGGGGGAGGTGGAAAAACTGTTTTTT

size: many
D: TRBD1
J: TRBJ1-1
V: TRBV7-8
CDR3: CASSSRDRNTEAFF
DNA: TGTGCCAGCAGCTCCCGGGACAGGAACACTGAAGCTTTCTTT

size: few
D: NA
J: TRBJ1-5
V: TRBV28
CDR3: CASSPGRRVGTQPQHF
DNA: TGTGCCAGCAGTCCGGGACGCCGGGTGGGGACTCAGCCCCAGCATTTT

size: NA
D: NA
J: TRBJ2-2
V: TRBV6-2/TRBV6-3
CDR3: CASSPGVGTGELFF
DNA: TGTGCCAGCAGTCCCGGCGTAGGCACCGGGGAGCTGTTTTTT

size: NA
D: TRBD1
J: TRBJ1-1
V: TRBV20-1
CDR3: CSARAMTGVRTEAFF
DNA: TGCAGTGCTAGAGCTATGACAGGGGTACGTACTGAAGCTTTCTTT

size: NA
D: NA
J: TRBJ1-4
V: TRBV7-8
CDR3: CASSLAGIYTLNEKLFF
DNA: TGTGCCAGCAGCTTAGCGGGAATCTATACCCTCAATGAAAAACTGTTTTTT

size: NA
D: TRBD2
J: TRBJ2-1
V: TRBV7-6
CDR3: CASSSGLAVGYNEQFF
DNA: TGTGCCAGCAGCTCAGGACTAGCGGTGGGTTACAATGAGCAGTTCTTC

size: few
D: NA
J: TRBJ2-2
V: TRBV6-4
CDR3: CASSATTQVFRGELFF
DNA: TGTGCCAGCAGTGCTACAACACAGGTTTTCCGCGGGGAGCTGTTTTTT

size: NA
D: TRBD2
J: TRBJ2-1
V: TRBV5-1
CDR3: CASSLWVASGGDEQFF
DNA: TGCGCCAGCAGCTTGTGGGTGGCTAGCGGGGGCGATGAGCAGTTCTTC

size: NA
D: TRBD1
J: TRBJ2-1
V: TRBV15
CDR3: CATSSSRTGTVEQFF
DNA: TGTGCCACCAGCAGTTCACGGACAGGGACAGTGGAGCAGTTCTTC

size: NA
D: TRBD1
J: TRBJ1-1
V: TRBV25-1
CDR3: CASSEADRVGTNTEAFF
DNA: TGTGCCAGCAGTGAGGCAGACAGGGTAGGGACGAACACTGAAGCTTTCTTT

size: NA
D: NA
J: TRBJ2-2
V: TRBV15
CDR3: CATRIQWDTGELFF
DNA: TGTGCCACCAGGATACAGTGGGACACCGGGGAGCTGTTTTTT

size: many
D: TRBD2
J: TRBJ2-2
V: TRBV7-9
CDR3: CASSSTSGGANTSGELFF
DNA: TGTGCCAGCAGCTCGACTAGCGGGGGGGCCAATACCTCCGGGGAGCTGTTTTTT

size: NA
D: NA
J: TRBJ1-2
V: TRBV5-1
CDR3: CASSLRGHPDTNYGYTF
DNA: TGCGCCAGCAGCTTGAGAGGACACCCGGATACTAACTATGGCTACACCTTC

size: few
D: NA
J: TRBJ1-5
V: TRBV12-3/TRBV12-4
CDR3: CASRGDSNQPQHF
DNA: TGTGCCAGCAGGGGGGACAGCAATCAGCCCCAGCATTTT

size: many
D: NA
J: TRBJ1-1
V: TRBV7-9
CDR3: CASSSPGDTEAFF
DNA: TGTGCCAGCAGCTCACCCGGGGACACTGAAGCTTTCTTT

size: NA
D: NA
J: TRBJ2-7
V: TRBV6-5
CDR3: CASRPAGGEQYF
DNA: TGTGCCAGCAGACCGGCCGGGGGCGAGCAGTACTTC

size: few
D: NA
J: TRBJ1-6
V: TRBV28
CDR3: CASSLSGSGNSPLHF
DNA: TGTGCCAGCAGTTTATCGGGGTCAGGAAATTCACCCCTCCACTTT

size: many
D: TRBD1
J: TRBJ2-2
V: TRBV10-3
CDR3: CAIRTGRSIRTNTGELFF
DNA: TGTGCCATCAGGACAGGGAGATCGATTCGTACGAACACCGGGGAGCTGTTTTTT

size: NA
D: NA
J: TRBJ1-1
V: TRBV12-5
CDR3: CASDSLPGMNTEAFF
DNA: TGTGCTAGTGACAGCCTACCGGGAATGAACACTGAAGCTTTCTTT

size: few
D: NA
J: TRBJ1-6
V: TRBV20-1
CDR3: CSARDLGEAYNSPLHF
DNA: TGCAGTGCTAGAGATTTGGGGGAAGCCTATAATTCACCCCTCCACTTT